The entry below gives a single T cell receptor beta chain sequence along with its context. The assay was immunoSEQ multiplex PCR, and TCRdb's table has in-frame clones only and misses some. The top ten clones hold 4.5% to 7% of a sample with 100,000 to 150,000 clones, about nine tenths of them seen once. V shed 4 bases, J shed 7 bases, and the junction held 5 bases outside the gene matches. The CDR3 spans 13 residues. Per germline, CDR1 LNHDA and CDR2 SQIVND (reference sequence). The data belong to a study of control samples from healthy donors and cancer patients. The V gene is TRBV19, the J gene TRBJ1-2; 8 bases are shared with TRBD1. This receptor was identified in a man aged 18-30 years in good health. Sequencing was performed on blood. For the CDR3, the DNA is TGTGCCAGTAGTACCGGACAGGGTGGTGGCTACACCTTC. Translating it yields CASSTGQGGGYTF.